Included here is one T cell receptor beta chain sequence, with context. TCR beta CDR3 region amplification was performed from RNA transcripts. The study used the HTBI primer set for a first-round RT-PCR of the TCR CDR3. TCRdb recomputed calls from the multiplex PCR reads with MiXCR, one row per CDR3 protein. The sample records about 840,000 distinct CDR3 sequences, 35% to 40% being singletons. These data are taken from a study of T cells in Graves' hyperthyroidism and ophthalmopathy. Researchers defined stable Graves' hyperthyroidism as no ophthalmopathy progression within 18 months. Orbital computed tomography, thyroid ultrasound, serum thyroxine and TRAb, and clinical symptoms together informed the diagnoses. Unmatched junction bases numbered 12, after V lost 0 bases and J lost 9 bases. CDR3 size: 16 residues. Germline CDR1 and CDR2: LNHNV and YYDKDF (reference sequence).

Sample: blood. The receptor was derived from a man aged 18 to 30 with Graves' hyperthyroidism. The rearrangement uses TRBV15 and TRBJ2-5; 8 bases agree with TRBD1. The CDR3 region is CATSREYGQGGQPQYF. Here the CDR3 DNA reads TGTGCCACCAGCAGAGAATACGGACAGGGAGGACAGCCCCAGTACTTC.